Included here is one T cell receptor (beta chain) sequence, with context. Trimming took off 3 bases at V and 4 bases at J, with 21 bases between the two ends. The CDR3 loop spans 17 amino acids. Germline CDR1 and CDR2: LGHNA and YSLEER. This sample stems from a study of T-cell reconstitution after alpha-beta-depleted transplantation in children. Preparation of the TCRbeta library involved a method that used unique molecular identifiers. In TCRdb, the PCR reads were re-called with MiXCR into one record per CDR3 protein. The data show about 500,000 distinct CDR3 sequences, approximately 29% seen once. This material consisted of PBMCs from the stem cell graft donor, taken from the stem cell graft. This sequence joins TRBV4-3 and TRBJ1-2; no definite D call. The receptor's source is a human donor who donated a stem cell graft to a child with aplastic anemia. DNA for the CDR3: TGCGCCAGCAGCCAGCACAGCGACCCCGGAGACTTCTATGGCTACACCTTC. Its protein is CASSQHSDPGDFYGYTF.